The rows below give T cell receptor beta chains drawn from one sample of a study of early T cells in non-severe SARS-CoV-2 infection. TCRdb reprocessed the 5' RACE reads via MiXCR and lists one record per CDR3 protein. Counted here are tens of thousands of distinct CDR3 sequences, over 12% occurring once; the ten biggest clones make up 0.5% to 0.75%. Sequencing used whole blood. Every receptor here comes from an adult who was a healthcare worker with PCR-confirmed SARS-CoV-2 infection or an uninfected control (not recorded which). The CDR3 runs from the conserved cysteine through the conserved F or W. A D gene is named only where the DNA matches it firmly. Size values are once, few and many counts, or a class for expanded clones, and some rows have none.

V	size	J	D	CDR3	DNA
TRBV5-5	few	TRBJ1-5	TRBD1	CASSLAQGFNQPQHF	TGTGCCAGCAGCTTGGCACAGGGGTTCAATCAGCCCCAGCATTTT
TRBV6-5	.	TRBJ1-1	TRBD1	CASIPGQRNTEAFF	TGTGCCAGCATCCCGGGACAGAGGAACACTGAAGCTTTCTTT
TRBV20-1	many	TRBJ2-1	TRBD2	CSARDDGGTSGGALPNEQFF	TGCAGTGCTAGAGATGACGGCGGGACTAGCGGGGGGGCCTTACCCAATGAGCAGTTCTTC
TRBV20-1	.	TRBJ2-5	.	CSARRTAQETQYF	TGCAGTGCTAGACGGACAGCTCAAGAGACCCAGTACTTC
TRBV29-1	.	TRBJ2-3	TRBD2	CSACLVAGNTQYF	TGCAGCGCCTGTTTGGTAGCGGGGAATACGCAGTATTTT
TRBV6-1	few	TRBJ1-5	.	CASNPFRSDSNQPQHF	TGTGCCAGCAACCCCTTCAGGTCCGATAGCAATCAGCCCCAGCATTTT
TRBV2	many	TRBJ1-5	.	CASTRGLGNQPQHF	TGTGCCAGCACTAGGGGACTGGGCAATCAGCCCCAGCATTTT
TRBV6-1	few	TRBJ2-1	.	CASGRYNEQFF	TGTGCCAGCGGTCGTTACAATGAGCAGTTCTTC
TRBV30	.	TRBJ2-2	.	CAWSVDNTGELFF	TGTGCCTGGAGTGTCGATAACACCGGGGAGCTGTTTTTT
TRBV11-2	many	TRBJ2-5	TRBD1	CASSLRQGSQETQYF	TGTGCCAGCAGCTTAAGACAGGGCTCTCAAGAGACCCAGTACTTC
TRBV6-6	.	TRBJ1-4	.	CASSYGGTDEKLFF	TGTGCCAGCAGTTACGGTGGGACTGATGAAAAACTGTTTTTT
TRBV7-6	.	TRBJ2-5	.	CASSLDQETQYF	TGTGCCAGCAGCTTAGACCAAGAGACCCAGTACTTC
TRBV20-1	.	TRBJ1-2	.	CSGGRPNYGYTF	TGCAGCGGGGGGCGGCCTAACTATGGCTACACCTTC
TRBV5-1	few	TRBJ1-4	.	CASSSPESNEKLFF	TGCGCCAGCAGCTCGCCGGAGTCTAATGAAAAACTGTTTTTT
TRBV20-1	.	TRBJ1-4	.	CSARDGSRSGEKLFF	TGCAGTGCTAGAGATGGGAGCAGGAGCGGTGAAAAACTGTTTTTT
TRBV29-1	.	TRBJ2-3	.	CSVDGSTDTQYF	TGCAGCGTTGATGGCAGCACAGATACGCAGTATTTT
TRBV7-3	many	TRBJ1-1	TRBD1	CASSLRGGAYTEAFF	TGTGCCAGCAGCCTCAGGGGGGGCGCGTACACTGAAGCTTTCTTT
TRBV13	few	TRBJ2-3	TRBD1	CASKGQDPGTDTQYF	TGTGCCAGCAAGGGACAGGACCCCGGCACAGATACGCAGTATTTT
TRBV27	.	TRBJ1-2	TRBD1	CASSSWTGGITGYGYTF	TGTGCCAGCAGTTCTTGGACAGGGGGAATAACAGGCTATGGCTACACCTTC
TRBV28	.	TRBJ2-5	TRBD1	CASSLWSGGQETQYF	TGTGCCAGCAGTTTGTGGTCAGGGGGCCAAGAGACCCAGTACTTC
TRBV7-6	many	TRBJ1-2	TRBD1	CASSPGQGPNYGYTF	TGTGCCAGCAGCCCCGGACAGGGCCCTAACTATGGCTACACCTTC
TRBV12-3/TRBV12-4	few	TRBJ2-3	TRBD2	CASSFSSGVADTQYF	TGTGCCAGCAGTTTTTCTAGCGGGGTTGCAGATACGCAGTATTTT
TRBV19	.	TRBJ2-3	.	CATNSRTGLSTDTQYF	TGTGCCACCAATTCACGGACTGGACTAAGCACAGATACGCAGTATTTT
TRBV7-2	few	TRBJ2-2	.	CASSLGSLANTGELFF	TGTGCCAGCAGCTTAGGAAGTCTAGCGAACACCGGGGAGCTGTTTTTT
TRBV18	many	TRBJ2-3	TRBD1	CASSPGQGATDTQYF	TGTGCCAGCTCACCGGGACAGGGGGCGACAGATACGCAGTATTTT
TRBV3-1	.	TRBJ1-1	.	CASSRRGTEAFF	TGTGCCAGCAGCCGCAGGGGCACTGAAGCTTTCTTT
TRBV12-3/TRBV12-4	many	TRBJ2-3	TRBD2	CASSLLAGAADTQYF	TGTGCCAGCAGTTTACTAGCGGGGGCCGCAGATACGCAGTATTTT
TRBV29-1	.	TRBJ2-2	TRBD2	CSVGRGGATGELFF	TGCAGCGTTGGCCGGGGGGGCGCCACCGGGGAGCTGTTTTTT
TRBV27	.	TRBJ2-5	.	CASSLSYWGETQYF	TGTGCCAGCAGTTTATCATACTGGGGCGAGACCCAGTACTTC
TRBV19	few	TRBJ2-5	TRBD1	CASSIDLLAGGQETQYF	TGTGCCAGTAGTATAGATCTTTTGGCAGGGGGTCAGGAGACCCAGTACTTC